This section outlines one TCR beta chain sequence together with its context. This specimen comes from a study of T cell responses to AZD1222 COVID-19 vaccine. V dropped 0 bases and J dropped 5; count of bases not matched to a gene: 2. This CDR3 spans 14 amino acids. The germline CDR1 and CDR2 sequences are SGDLS and YYNGEE. TCRdb keeps only in-frame clones here, not all; method: immunoSEQ multiplex PCR. The data hold about 85,000 clones, with just over 85% observed a single time. This receptor was identified in an adult in good health. The sample was peripheral blood, taken on day 0 of AZD1222 vaccination. The chain carries TRBV9 and TRBJ1-1; 9 nucleotides agree with TRBD1. CDR3 sequence (DNA): TGTGCCAGCAGCGTAGGAGGGACAGGGACTGAAGCTTTCTTT. Protein sequence: CASSVGGTGTEAFF.